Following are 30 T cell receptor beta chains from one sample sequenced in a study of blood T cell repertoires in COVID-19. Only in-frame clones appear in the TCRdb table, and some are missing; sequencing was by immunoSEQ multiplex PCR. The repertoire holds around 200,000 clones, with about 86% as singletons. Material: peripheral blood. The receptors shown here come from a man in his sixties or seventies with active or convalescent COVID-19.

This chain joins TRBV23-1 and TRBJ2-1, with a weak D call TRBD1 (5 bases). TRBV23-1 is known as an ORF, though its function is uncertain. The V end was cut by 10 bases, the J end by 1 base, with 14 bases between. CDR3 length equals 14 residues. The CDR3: CANIRAISYNEQFF. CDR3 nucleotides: TGCGCCAACATCAGGGCGATTTCCTACAATGAGCAGTTCTTC.

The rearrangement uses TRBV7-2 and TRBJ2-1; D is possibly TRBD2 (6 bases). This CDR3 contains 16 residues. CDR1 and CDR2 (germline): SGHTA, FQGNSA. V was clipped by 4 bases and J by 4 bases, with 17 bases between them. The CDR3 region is CASSSTGIAGYNEQFF. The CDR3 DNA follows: TGTGCCAGCAGCTCAACAGGAATCGCGGGGTACAATGAGCAGTTCTTC.

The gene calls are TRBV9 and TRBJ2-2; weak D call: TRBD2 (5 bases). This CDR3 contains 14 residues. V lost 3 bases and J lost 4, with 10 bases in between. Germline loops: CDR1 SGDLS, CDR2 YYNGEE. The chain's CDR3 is CASSAVGLTGELFF. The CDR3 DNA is TGTGCCAGCAGCGCAGTTGGACTCACCGGGGAGCTGTTTTTT.

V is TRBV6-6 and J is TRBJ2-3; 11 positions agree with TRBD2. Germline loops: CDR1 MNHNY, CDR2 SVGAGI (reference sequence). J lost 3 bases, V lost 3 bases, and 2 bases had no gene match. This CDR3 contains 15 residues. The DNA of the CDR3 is TGTGCCAGCAGTTATGGGACTAGCGGAACAGATACGCAGTATTTT. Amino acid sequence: CASSYGTSGTDTQYF.

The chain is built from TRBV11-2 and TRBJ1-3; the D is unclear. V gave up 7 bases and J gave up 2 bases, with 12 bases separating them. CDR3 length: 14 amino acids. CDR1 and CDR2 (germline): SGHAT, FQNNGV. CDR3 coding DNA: TGTGCCAGCACCCACCTCGCAGCTGGAAACACCATATATTTT. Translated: CASTHLAAGNTIYF.

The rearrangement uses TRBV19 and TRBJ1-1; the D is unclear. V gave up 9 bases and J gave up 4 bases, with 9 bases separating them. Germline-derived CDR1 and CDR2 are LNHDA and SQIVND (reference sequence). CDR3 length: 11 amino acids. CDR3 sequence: CASNSGTEAFF. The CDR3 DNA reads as TGTGCCAGCAATTCGGGCACTGAAGCTTTCTTT.

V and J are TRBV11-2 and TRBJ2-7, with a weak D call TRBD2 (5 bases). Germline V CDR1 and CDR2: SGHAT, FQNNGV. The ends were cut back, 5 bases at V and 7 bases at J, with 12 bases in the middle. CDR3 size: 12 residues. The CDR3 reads CASSLVAREQYF. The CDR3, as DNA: TGTGCCAGCAGCCTGGTAGCGAGGGAGCAGTACTTC.

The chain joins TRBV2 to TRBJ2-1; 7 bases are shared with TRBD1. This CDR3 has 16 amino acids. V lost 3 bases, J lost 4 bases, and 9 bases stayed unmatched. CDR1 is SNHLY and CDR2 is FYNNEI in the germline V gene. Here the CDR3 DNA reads TGTGCCAGCAGTGATCGGCTCGGGACAGCATACAATGAGCAGTTCTTC. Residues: CASSDRLGTAYNEQFF.

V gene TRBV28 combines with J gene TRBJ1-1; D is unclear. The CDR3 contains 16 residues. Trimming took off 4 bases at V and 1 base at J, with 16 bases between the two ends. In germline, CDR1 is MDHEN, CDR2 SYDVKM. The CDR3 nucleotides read TGTGCCAGCAGTTCCCCGGGCGGGTCAGGGAACACTGAAGCTTTCTTT. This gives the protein CASSSPGGSGNTEAFF. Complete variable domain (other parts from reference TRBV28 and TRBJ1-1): DVKVTQSSRYLVKRTGEKVFLECVQDMDHENMFWYRQDPGLGLRLIYFSYDVKMKEKGDIPEGYSVSREKKERFSLILESASTNQTSMYLCASSSPGGSGNTEAFFGQGTRLTVV.

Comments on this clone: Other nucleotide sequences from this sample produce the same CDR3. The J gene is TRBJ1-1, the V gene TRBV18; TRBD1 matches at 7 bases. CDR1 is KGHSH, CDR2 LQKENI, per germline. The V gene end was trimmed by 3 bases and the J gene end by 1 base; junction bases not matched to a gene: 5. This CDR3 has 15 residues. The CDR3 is CASSPPGTANTEAFF. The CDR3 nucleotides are TGTGCCAGCTCACCTCCCGGGACAGCGAACACTGAAGCTTTCTTT.

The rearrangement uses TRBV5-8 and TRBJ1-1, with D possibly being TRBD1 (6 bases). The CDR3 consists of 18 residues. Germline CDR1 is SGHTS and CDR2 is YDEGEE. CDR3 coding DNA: TGTGCTCACAACAGGGAGCAGACCAGATTGAACAAGGTCACTGAAGCTTTCTTT. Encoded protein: CAHNREQTRLNKVTEAFF.

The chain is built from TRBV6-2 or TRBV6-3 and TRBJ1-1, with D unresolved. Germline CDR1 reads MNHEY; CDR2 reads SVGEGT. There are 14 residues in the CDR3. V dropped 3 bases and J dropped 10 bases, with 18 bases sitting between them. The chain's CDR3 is CASSYYTRGGGAFF. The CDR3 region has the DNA TGTGCCAGCAGTTATTACACTCGGGGAGGTGGAGCTTTCTTT.

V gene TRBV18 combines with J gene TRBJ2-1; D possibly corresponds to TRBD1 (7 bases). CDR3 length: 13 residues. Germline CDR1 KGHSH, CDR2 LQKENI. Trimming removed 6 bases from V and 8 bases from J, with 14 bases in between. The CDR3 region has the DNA TGTGCCAGCTCCATTAGCAGGGGGGATGAGCAGTTCTTC. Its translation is CASSISRGDEQFF.

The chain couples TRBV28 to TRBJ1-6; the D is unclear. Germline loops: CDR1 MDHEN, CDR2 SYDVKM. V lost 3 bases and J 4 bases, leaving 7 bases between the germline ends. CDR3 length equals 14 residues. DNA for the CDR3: TGTGCCAGCAGTTTCCCGGGGTATAATTCACCCCTCCACTTT. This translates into CASSFPGYNSPLHF.

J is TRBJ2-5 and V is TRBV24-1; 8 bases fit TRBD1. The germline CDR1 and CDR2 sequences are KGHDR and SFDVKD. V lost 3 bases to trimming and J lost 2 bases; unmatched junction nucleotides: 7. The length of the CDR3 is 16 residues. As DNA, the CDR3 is TGTGCCACCAGTGATCCCGGGACAGGACATCAAGAGACCCAGTACTTC. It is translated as CATSDPGTGHQETQYF.

Here the CDR3 reads CASSQVKGQLSYEQYF. The DNA for the CDR3 is TGTGCCAGCAGCCAAGTAAAGGGACAGCTTTCCTACGAGCAGTACTTC. The chain is built from TRBV3-1 (or the pseudogene TRBV3-2) and TRBJ2-7, with TRBD1 matching over 7 bases. The junction had 7 bases not matched to a gene; V was cut back by 1 base and J by 1 base. The CDR3 spans 16 residues. Germline V CDR1 and CDR2: LGHDT, YNNKEL (reference sequence).

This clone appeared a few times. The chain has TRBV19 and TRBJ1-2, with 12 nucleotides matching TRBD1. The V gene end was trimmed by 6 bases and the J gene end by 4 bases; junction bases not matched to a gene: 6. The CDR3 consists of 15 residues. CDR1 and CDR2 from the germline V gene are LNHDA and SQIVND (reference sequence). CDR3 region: CASRGTGGFLYGYTF. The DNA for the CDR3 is TGTGCCAGTAGGGGGACAGGGGGCTTTCTCTATGGCTACACCTTC.

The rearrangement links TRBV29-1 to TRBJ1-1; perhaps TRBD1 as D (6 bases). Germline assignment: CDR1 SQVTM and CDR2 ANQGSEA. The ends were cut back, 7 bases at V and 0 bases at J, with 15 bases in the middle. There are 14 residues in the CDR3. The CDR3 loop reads CSASQGYMNTEAFF. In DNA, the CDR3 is TGCAGCGCTTCACAGGGTTACATGAACACTGAAGCTTTCTTT.

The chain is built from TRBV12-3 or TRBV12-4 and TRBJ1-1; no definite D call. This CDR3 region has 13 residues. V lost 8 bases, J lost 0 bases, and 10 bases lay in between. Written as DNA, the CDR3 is TGTGCCAGCTCTATCAATATGAACACTGAAGCTTTCTTT. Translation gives CASSINMNTEAFF.

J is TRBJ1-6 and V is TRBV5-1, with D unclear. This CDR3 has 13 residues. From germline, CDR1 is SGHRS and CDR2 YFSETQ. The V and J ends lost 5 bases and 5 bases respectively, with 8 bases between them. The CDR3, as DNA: TGCGCCAGCAGAGGAGAAGATAATTCACCCCTCCACTTT. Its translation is CASRGEDNSPLHF.

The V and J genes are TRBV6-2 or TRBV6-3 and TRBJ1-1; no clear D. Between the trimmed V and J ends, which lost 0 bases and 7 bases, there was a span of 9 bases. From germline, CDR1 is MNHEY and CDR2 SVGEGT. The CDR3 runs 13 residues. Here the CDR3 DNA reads TGTGCCAGCAGTTACTCACCGAGGGTTGAAGCTTTCTTT. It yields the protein CASSYSPRVEAFF.

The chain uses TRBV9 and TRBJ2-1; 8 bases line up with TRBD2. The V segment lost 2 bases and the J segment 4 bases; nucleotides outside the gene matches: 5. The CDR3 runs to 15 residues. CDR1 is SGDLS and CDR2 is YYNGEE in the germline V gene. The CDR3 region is CASSVGGGSYNEQFF. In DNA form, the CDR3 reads TGTGCCAGCAGCGTCGGCGGGGGGAGTTACAATGAGCAGTTCTTC.

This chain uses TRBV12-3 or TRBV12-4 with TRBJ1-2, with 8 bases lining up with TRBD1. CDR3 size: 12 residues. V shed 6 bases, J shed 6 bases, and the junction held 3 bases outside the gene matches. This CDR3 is CASSQGANGYTF. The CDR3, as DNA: TGTGCCAGCAGCCAGGGGGCCAATGGCTACACCTTC.

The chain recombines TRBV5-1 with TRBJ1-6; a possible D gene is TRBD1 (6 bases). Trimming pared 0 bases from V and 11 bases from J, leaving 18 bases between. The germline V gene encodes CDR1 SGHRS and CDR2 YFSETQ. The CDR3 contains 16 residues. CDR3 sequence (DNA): TGCGCCAGCAGCTTGGCCGGACAGTCCGTAGGGGCACCCCTCCACTTT. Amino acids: CASSLAGQSVGAPLHF.

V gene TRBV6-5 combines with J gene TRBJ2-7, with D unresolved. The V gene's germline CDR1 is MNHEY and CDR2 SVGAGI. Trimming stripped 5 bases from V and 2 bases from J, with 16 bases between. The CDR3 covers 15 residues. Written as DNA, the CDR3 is TGTGCCAGCAGTCCCTGGGCTTCAACGGCCTACGAGCAGTACTTC. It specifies CASSPWASTAYEQYF.

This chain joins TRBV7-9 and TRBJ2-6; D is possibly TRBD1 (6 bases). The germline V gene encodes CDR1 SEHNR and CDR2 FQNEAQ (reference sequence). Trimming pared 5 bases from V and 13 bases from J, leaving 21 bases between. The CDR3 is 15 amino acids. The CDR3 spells CASSPLPGDIGVLTF. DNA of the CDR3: TGTGCCAGCAGCCCCCTCCCCGGGGACATCGGGGTCCTGACTTTC.

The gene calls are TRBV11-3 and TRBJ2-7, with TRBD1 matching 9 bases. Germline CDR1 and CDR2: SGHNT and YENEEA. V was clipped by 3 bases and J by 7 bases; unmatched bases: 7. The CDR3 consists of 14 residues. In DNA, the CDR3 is TGTGCCAGCAGCTTCCGGGAGACAGGGGGAGAGCAGTACTTC. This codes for CASSFRETGGEQYF.

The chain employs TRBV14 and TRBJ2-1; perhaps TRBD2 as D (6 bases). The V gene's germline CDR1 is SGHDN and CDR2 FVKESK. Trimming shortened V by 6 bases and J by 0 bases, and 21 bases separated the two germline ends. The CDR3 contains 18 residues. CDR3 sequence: CASSPRNGGPSSYNEQFF. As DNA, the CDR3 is TGTGCCAGCAGTCCAAGAAACGGGGGACCTAGCTCCTACAATGAGCAGTTCTTC.

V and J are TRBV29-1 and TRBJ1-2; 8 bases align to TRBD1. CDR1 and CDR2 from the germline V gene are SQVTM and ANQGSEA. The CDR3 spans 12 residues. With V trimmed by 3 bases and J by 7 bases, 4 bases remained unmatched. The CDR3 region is CSVDAGGGGYTF. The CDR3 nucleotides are TGCAGCGTTGACGCAGGGGGCGGTGGCTACACCTTC. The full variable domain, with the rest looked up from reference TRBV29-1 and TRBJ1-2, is SAVISQKPSRDICQRGTSLTIQCQVDSQVTMMFWYRQQPGQSLTLIATANQGSEATYESGFVIDKFPISRPNLTFSTLTVSNMSPEDSSIYLCSVDAGGGGYTFGSGTRLTVV.

CDR3 DNA: TGTGCCAGCAGCCTAACGCGGACAGGGGTGGATGAGCAGTTCTTC. This gives the protein CASSLTRTGVDEQFF. The chain recombines TRBV5-4 with TRBJ2-1; 9 positions agree with TRBD1. Trimming at V came to 4 bases and at J to 8 bases, leaving 10 bases not matched to a gene. The CDR3 contains 15 residues. CDR1 is SGHNT, CDR2 YYREEE, per germline (reference sequence).